This TCR beta chain was recovered during a study of blood T cell repertoires in COVID-19. Study background: Collection of acute and convalescent COVID-19 samples took place in the United States, Italy and Spain. PBMCs, B-cell-depleted T cells, or T cells were the source of the cDNA or gDNA that made up the material.

Method: immunoSEQ multiplex PCR; TCRdb's copy keeps in-frame clones and lacks some. The sample consists of around 620,000 clones, 85% to 90% of them appearing once. CDR1 and CDR2 from the germline V gene are LGHNA and YNFKEQ. The CDR3 spans 15 residues. V gave up 1 base and J gave up 0 bases, with 8 bases separating them. The source material was peripheral blood. The sequence was obtained from a woman aged 18-29 years with acute or convalescent COVID-19. The V gene is TRBV4-2, the J gene TRBJ2-3; no definite D call. The CDR3 bases are TGTGCCAGCAGCCAAGTGGAGTTTAGCACAGATACGCAGTATTTT. Its protein is CASSQVEFSTDTQYF.